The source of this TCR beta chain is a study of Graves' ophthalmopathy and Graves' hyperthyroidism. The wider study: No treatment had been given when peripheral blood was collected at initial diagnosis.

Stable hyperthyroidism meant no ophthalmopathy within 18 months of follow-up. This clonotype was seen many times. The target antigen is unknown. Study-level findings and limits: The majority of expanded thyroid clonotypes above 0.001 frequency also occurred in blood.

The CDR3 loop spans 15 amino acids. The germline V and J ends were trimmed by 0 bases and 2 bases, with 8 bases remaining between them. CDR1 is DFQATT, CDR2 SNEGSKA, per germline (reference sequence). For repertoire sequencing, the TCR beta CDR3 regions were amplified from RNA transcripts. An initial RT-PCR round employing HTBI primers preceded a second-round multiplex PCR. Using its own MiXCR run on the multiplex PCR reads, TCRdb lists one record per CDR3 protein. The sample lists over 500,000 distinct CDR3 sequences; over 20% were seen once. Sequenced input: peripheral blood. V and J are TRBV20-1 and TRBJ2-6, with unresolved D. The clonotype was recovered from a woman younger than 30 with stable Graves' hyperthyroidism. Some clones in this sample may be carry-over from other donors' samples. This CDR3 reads CSARESGPGANVLTF. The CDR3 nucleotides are TGCAGTGCTAGAGAGTCCGGGCCTGGGGCCAACGTCCTGACTTTC.